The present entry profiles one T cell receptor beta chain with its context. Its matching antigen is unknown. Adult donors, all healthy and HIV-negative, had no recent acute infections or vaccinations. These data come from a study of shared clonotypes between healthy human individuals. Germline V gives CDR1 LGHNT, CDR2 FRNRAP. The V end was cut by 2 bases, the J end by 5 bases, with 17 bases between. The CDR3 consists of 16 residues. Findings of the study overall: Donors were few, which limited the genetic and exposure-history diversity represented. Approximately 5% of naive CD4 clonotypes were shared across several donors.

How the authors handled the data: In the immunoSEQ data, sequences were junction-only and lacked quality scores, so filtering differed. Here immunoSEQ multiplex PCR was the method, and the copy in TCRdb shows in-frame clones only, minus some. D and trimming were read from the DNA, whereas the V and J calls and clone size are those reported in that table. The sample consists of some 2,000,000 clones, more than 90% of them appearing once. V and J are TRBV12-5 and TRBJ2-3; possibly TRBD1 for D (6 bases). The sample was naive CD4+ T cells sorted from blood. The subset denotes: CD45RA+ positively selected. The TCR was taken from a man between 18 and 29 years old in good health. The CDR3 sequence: CASGLPGVGVGDTQYF. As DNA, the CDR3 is TGTGCTAGTGGTTTGCCAGGGGTGGGGGTTGGAGATACGCAGTATTTT.